This T cell receptor (beta chain) was obtained from a study of T cell responses to AZD1222 COVID-19 vaccine. Points from the study as a whole: Seropositive at baseline were only six AZD1222 recipients. With dominance at 160-218 and 743-854, vaccine-associated CD4 TCRs spanned spike.

Data came from immunoSEQ multiplex PCR; TCRdb stores just in-frame clones and leaves some out. The data show some 120,000 clones, roughly 90% seen once. Germline-derived CDR1 and CDR2 are LNHDA and SQIVND (reference sequence). The CDR3 loop spans 15 amino acids. V gave up 3 bases and J gave up 0 bases, with 8 bases separating them. With respect to this clone: Antigen: not known.

The V call is TRBV19, the J call TRBJ1-4; D unclear. This material consisted of peripheral blood, taken on day 0 of AZD1222 vaccination. This TCR was recovered from an adult in good health. The CDR3 sequence is CASSIGGATNEKLFF. CDR3 nucleotide sequence: TGTGCCAGTAGTATCGGCGGGGCAACTAATGAAAAACTGTTTTTT.